These 5 T cell receptor beta chains were sequenced from one sample in a study of blood T cell repertoires in COVID-19. Here immunoSEQ multiplex PCR was the method, and the copy in TCRdb shows in-frame clones only, minus some. The sample comprises approximately 230,000 clones, 80% to 90% of which are singletons, and approximately 4.2% rests with the top ten. The sequenced material came from PBMCs or T cells enriched from blood (not recorded which). The origin of the receptors is a woman in her 30s who had recovered from COVID-19.

V gene TRBV4-3 combines with J gene TRBJ1-6, with TRBD1 identical over 8 bases. V lost 4 bases and J lost 1; bases outside the gene matches: 3. CDR1 is LGHNA and CDR2 is YSLEER in the germline V gene. The CDR3 extends over 16 amino acids. This CDR3 reads CASSPDRGSYNSPLHF. As DNA, the CDR3 is TGCGCCAGCAGCCCTGACAGGGGATCCTATAATTCACCCCTCCACTTT.

V is TRBV5-1 and J is TRBJ1-1, with 7 bases aligning to TRBD1. Germline-derived CDR1 and CDR2 are SGHRS and YFSETQ. The ends lost 4 bases at V and 2 bases at J; junction bases unmatched: 5. This CDR3 contains 14 residues. The chain's CDR3 is CASSTGQANTEAFF. CDR3 DNA sequence: TGCGCCAGCAGCACTGGACAGGCAAACACTGAAGCTTTCTTT.

V gene TRBV5-1 combines with J gene TRBJ1-4; possible D gene TRBD1, 6 bases. The V gene lost 0 bases and the J gene lost 8 bases, with 11 bases spanning the gap. Per germline, CDR1 SGHRS and CDR2 YFSETQ. The CDR3 consists of 14 residues. CDR3 coding DNA: TGCGCCAGCAGCTTGGGTCAGGGGCTCGAAAAACTGTTTTTT. As protein: CASSLGQGLEKLFF.

The chain carries TRBV4-3 and TRBJ2-7; possible D gene TRBD2, 5 bases. V was clipped by 1 base and J by 2 bases, with 12 bases between them. Germline loops: CDR1 LGHNA, CDR2 YSLEER. This CDR3 region has 15 residues. In DNA, the CDR3 is TGCGCCAGCAGCCAAGTCAGAGGGAGTGCCTACGAGCAGTACTTC. This encodes CASSQVRGSAYEQYF.

V usage is TRBV6-5 and J usage is TRBJ1-2; unclear D gene. This CDR3 region has 12 residues. The germline V and J ends were trimmed by 7 bases and 3 bases, with 9 bases remaining between them. Germline V CDR1 and CDR2: MNHEY, SVGAGI. This CDR3 reads CASTGEHYGYTF. DNA for the CDR3: TGTGCCAGCACCGGGGAGCACTATGGCTACACCTTC.